What follows describes a single T cell receptor (beta chain). Its matching antigen is unknown. The V segment lost 8 bases and the J segment 3 bases; nucleotides outside the gene matches: 7. The V gene's germline CDR1 is ENHRY and CDR2 SYGVKD. The CDR3 totals 13 residues. Data came from immunoSEQ multiplex PCR; TCRdb stores just in-frame clones and leaves some out. The sample consists of about 45,000 clones, less than 95% of them appearing once. These data originate in a study of OX40 agonist ivuxolimab in advanced cancers. Background on the study: Every patient in dose escalation had hepatocellular carcinoma, melanoma, renal cell or head and neck cancer.

Study observations and caveats: CD4+ and CD8+ blood T cells expanded clonally by week 6 at 0.1 to 3.0 mg/kg.

The receptor comes from an adult with an advanced solid tumor such as melanoma, head and neck, liver or kidney cancer. This material consisted of CD4+ or CD8+ T cells sorted from blood, taken in a trial of the OX40 agonist ivuxolimab. The V call is TRBV10-3, the J call TRBJ2-7; TRBD2 aligns across 7 bases. The CDR3 nucleotides are TGTGCCATCGGGGCTAGCGGATTCTACGAGCAGTACTTC. It encodes CAIGASGFYEQYF.